The entry below gives a single TCR beta chain sequence along with its context. Which antigen it targets is not known. Nothing much larger sits one base from this clone, and base qualities are not available. TCR beta CDR3 regions were sequenced from DNA using the immunoSEQ Assay. As for the authors' bioinformatics: To compute T cell density, TCR beta template counts were normalized to usable DNA, which was estimated by amplifying housekeeping genes. The preseqR package was used to estimate richness by extrapolating to 400,000 templates for PBMC samples and to 120,000 templates for tissue samples. Clonality was defined as one minus Pielou's evenness. Tissue-enriched TCRs were identified by differential abundance testing using productive amino-acid clonotypes, minimum total count 5 and alpha 0.1. The Jaccard Index and the Morisita Overlap Index were used to measure repertoire overlap between compartments. GLIPH grouped TCR beta CDR3s together with public tetramer-defined viral CDR3s, and a viral motif had to include at least three viral sequences and also show V-gene enrichment. TCRdb took this table from immuneACCESS and kept in-frame rearrangements with V and J called. Such tables lack part of the clones; where checked against another copy, unresolved V genes explain under half of the gap, and the rest is unexplained. V and J calls and clone size are those listed in that table; D and trimming were worked out from the DNA. Across this sample there are approximately 76,000 clones, with 75% to 85% seen only once. The biggest ten clones account for roughly 9% of the sample.

This specimen comes from a study of T cells in localized non-small cell lung cancer (dated by TCRdb to 2018 to 2020). Looking at the study overall: Comparing tumors with uninvolved tumor-adjacent lungs, the study looked at the T cell repertoires of 236 patients with early-stage NSCLC. Of the NSCLC patients, around 130 were male and approximately 100 were female, and the mean age was around 66 years. The cohort consisted of 200 to 250 treatment-naive NSCLC patients whose localized lung tumors had been resected.

Results and caveats for the whole study, not just this receptor: Because multi-region tumor sequencing was not done, intratumor heterogeneity could not be ruled out. Since the design was exploratory, TCR variables were selected using unadjusted p-values with no false-discovery rate correction. Uninvolved tumor-adjacent lung showed the highest T cell clonality, higher than tumor, which suggests more focused antigenic responses in the adjacent lung. A median of 57 of the top 100 tumor clones were detected in paired uninvolved adjacent lung, and about 29 of these tumor clones were also found among the top 100 clones of the paired uninvolved adjacent lung. Higher blood T cell density associated with longer overall survival, while higher adjacent-lung clonality associated with shorter survival.

For CDR1 and CDR2, the germline V gene lists KGHSH and LQKENI. The CDR3 contains 14 residues, cysteine and phenylalanine counted. Just the 42-base CDR3 DNA is kept, in frame starting at base 1. A distance of 16 bases separates the germline ends of V and J, which lose 5 bases and 8 bases respectively. At diagnosis, tumor, uninvolved tumor-adjacent lung and peripheral blood were collected and then preserved as a mix of FFPE and fresh-frozen material. For TCR repertoire profiling, blood samples were analyzed in the form of peripheral blood mononuclear cells. The source material was peripheral blood, sampled before any cancer treatment. The chain is assembled from TRBV18 and TRBJ1-5, and the D gene may be TRBD1, 5 bases matching. The receptor comes from a female donor at least 60 years old with stage I lung adenocarcinoma. The CDR3 region: CASSALGGGEPQHF. The DNA sequence is TGTGCCAGCTCAGCTCTTGGGGGTGGGGAGCCCCAGCATTTT.